The following is a TCR beta chain sequence with its context. Its matching antigen is unknown. These data belong to a study of T cell responses to AZD1222 COVID-19 vaccine. This table comes from immunoSEQ multiplex PCR, and its TCRdb copy is limited to in-frame clones, with some not included. The table shows around 180,000 clones, with around 90% occurring only once. Study findings and constraints: In the spike-specific TCR repertoire, nearly half reportedly target unmutated variant regions. Spike-specific TCRs gained breadth and depth after people received two AZD1222 doses.

This clonotype was obtained from an adult who received the AZD1222 COVID-19 vaccine. The sample here was peripheral blood, taken 28 days after the second AZD1222 dose.

CDR3 in amino acids: CASSSGQGEAGNTIYF. CDR3 bases: TGTGCCAGCAGCAGCGGACAGGGGGAGGCTGGAAACACCATATATTTT. V and J are TRBV21-1 and TRBJ1-3; the table assigns TRBD1, which was not confirmed against the DNA. TRBV21-1 is listed as a pseudogene. The CDR3 loop spans 16 amino acids.